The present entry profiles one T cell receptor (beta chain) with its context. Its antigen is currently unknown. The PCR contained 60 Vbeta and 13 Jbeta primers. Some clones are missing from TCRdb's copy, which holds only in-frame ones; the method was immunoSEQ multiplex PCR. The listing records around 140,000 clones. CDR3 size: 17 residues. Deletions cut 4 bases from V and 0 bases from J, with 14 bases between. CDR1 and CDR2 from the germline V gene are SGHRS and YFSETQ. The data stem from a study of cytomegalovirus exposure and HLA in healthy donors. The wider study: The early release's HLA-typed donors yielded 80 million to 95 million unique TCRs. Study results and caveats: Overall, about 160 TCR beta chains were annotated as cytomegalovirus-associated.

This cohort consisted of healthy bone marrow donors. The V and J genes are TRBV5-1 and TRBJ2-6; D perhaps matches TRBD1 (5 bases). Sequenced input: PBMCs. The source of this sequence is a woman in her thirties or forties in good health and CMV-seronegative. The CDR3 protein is CASSNIQEYSGANVLTF. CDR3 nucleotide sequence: TGCGCCAGCAGCAATATACAGGAATACTCTGGGGCCAACGTCCTGACTTTC.